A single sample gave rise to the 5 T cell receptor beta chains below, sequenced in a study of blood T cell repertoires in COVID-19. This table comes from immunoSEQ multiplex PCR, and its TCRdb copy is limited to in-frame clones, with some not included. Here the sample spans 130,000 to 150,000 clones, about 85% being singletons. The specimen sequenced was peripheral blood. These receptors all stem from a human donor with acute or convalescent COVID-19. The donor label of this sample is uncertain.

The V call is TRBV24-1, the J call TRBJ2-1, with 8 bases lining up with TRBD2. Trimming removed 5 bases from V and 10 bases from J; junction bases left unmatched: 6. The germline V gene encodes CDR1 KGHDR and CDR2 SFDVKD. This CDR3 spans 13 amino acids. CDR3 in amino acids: CATSVRAGEEQFF. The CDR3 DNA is TGTGCCACCAGTGTGAGAGCGGGAGAAGAGCAGTTCTTC.

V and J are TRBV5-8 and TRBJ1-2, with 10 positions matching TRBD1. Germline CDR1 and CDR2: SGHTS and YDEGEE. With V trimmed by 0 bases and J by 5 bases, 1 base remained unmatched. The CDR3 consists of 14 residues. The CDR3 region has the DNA TGTGCCAGCAGCTTGGTGGGACAGGGGTATGGCTACACCTTC. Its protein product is CASSLVGQGYGYTF.

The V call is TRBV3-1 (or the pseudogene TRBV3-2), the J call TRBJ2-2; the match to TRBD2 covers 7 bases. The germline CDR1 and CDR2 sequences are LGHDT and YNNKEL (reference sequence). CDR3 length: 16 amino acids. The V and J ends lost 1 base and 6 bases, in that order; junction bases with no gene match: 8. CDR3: CASSQAGAGRAGELFF. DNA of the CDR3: TGTGCCAGCAGCCAAGCGGGAGCGGGAAGGGCCGGGGAGCTGTTTTTT.

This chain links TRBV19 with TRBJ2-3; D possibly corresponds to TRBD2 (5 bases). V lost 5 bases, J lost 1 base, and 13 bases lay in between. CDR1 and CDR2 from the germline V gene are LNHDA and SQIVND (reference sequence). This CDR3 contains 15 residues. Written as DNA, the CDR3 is TGTGCCAGTAGTGGTCGACCGAGGGGCACAGATACGCAGTATTTT. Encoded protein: CASSGRPRGTDTQYF.

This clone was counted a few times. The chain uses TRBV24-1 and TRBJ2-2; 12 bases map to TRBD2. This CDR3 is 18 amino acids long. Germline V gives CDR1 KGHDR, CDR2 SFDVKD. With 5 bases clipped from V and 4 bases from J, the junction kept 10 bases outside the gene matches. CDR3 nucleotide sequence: TGTGCCACCAGTGGTCGACTAGCGGGGGCCCCTCGCACCGGGGAGCTGTTTTTT. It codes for CATSGRLAGAPRTGELFF.